Shown below are 29 T cell receptor beta chains from a single sample sequenced in a study of blood T cell repertoires in COVID-19. This table comes from immunoSEQ multiplex PCR, and its TCRdb copy is limited to in-frame clones, with some not included. The sample includes roughly 150,000 clones, 88% of them seen just once. The sequenced sample was peripheral blood. The receptors were sampled from a man aged 45-60 years who had recovered from COVID-19.

This clone turned up a few times. The genes are TRBV10-3 and TRBJ2-7; D is unclear. Trimming cost V 6 bases and J 1 base, with 19 bases left between them. Germline V gene data show CDR1 as ENHRY and CDR2 as SYGVKD. The CDR3 runs 16 residues. The CDR3 is CAIRKDSGIGSYEQYF. The DNA for the CDR3 is TGTGCCATCAGAAAAGATTCAGGTATTGGGTCCTACGAGCAGTACTTC.

The sample holds one count of this clone. The chain uses TRBV2 and TRBJ1-4, with D possibly being TRBD1 (6 bases). The length of the CDR3 is 11 residues. Looked up from germline, CDR1 is SNHLY and CDR2 is FYNNEI. V was pared by 4 bases and J by 10 bases, with 7 bases between. CDR3 DNA sequence: TGTGCCAGCAGTGTACAGGGAAAACTGTTTTTT. This codes for CASSVQGKLFF. The whole variable domain, remainder taken from reference TRBV2 and TRBJ1-4, is EPEVTQTPSHQVTQMGQEVILRCVPISNHLYFYWYRQILGQKVEFLVSFYNNEISEKSEIFDDQFSVERPDGSNFTLKIRSTKLEDSAMYFCASSVQGKLFFGSGTQLSVL.

The chain recombines TRBV2 with TRBJ2-2; 9 bases match TRBD2. V shed 6 bases and J 1 base; nucleotides not matched to a gene: 3. There are 15 residues in the CDR3. CDR1 SNHLY and CDR2 FYNNEI come from the germline V gene. The chain's CDR3 is CASSLTSGNTGELFF. In nucleotides, the CDR3 is TGTGCCAGCAGCTTGACTAGCGGGAACACCGGGGAGCTGTTTTTT. The full variable domain, completed using reference TRBV2 and TRBJ2-2, is EPEVTQTPSHQVTQMGQEVILRCVPISNHLYFYWYRQILGQKVEFLVSFYNNEISEKSEIFDDQFSVERPDGSNFTLKIRSTKLEDSAMYFCASSLTSGNTGELFFGEGSRLTVL.

In the case of this clone: The junction and the germline gene differ at one end; a read error may be behind it. The chain has TRBV6-5 and TRBJ1-5; 8 bases fit TRBD1. Per germline, CDR1 MNHEY and CDR2 SVGAGI. The CDR3 length is 13 residues. The CDR3 spells CASSSGGKQPQHF. CDR3 bases: TGTGCCAGCAGTTCAGGGGGCAAACAGCCCCAGCATTTT.

The chain links TRBV3-1 (or the pseudogene TRBV3-2) to TRBJ1-5; D is perhaps TRBD1 (5 bases). The V end was cut by 8 bases, the J end by 2 bases, with 10 bases between. Germline V gene data show CDR1 as LGHDT and CDR2 as YNNKEL (reference sequence). The CDR3 is made up of 13 amino acids. The CDR3 nucleotides read TGTGCCAGCTCCCAGGGCGGCAATCAGCCCCAGCATTTT. This encodes CASSQGGNQPQHF.

V is TRBV28 and J is TRBJ1-5; 7 bases are a match to TRBD1. The trim removed 6 bases at V and 1 base at J, leaving 3 bases unmatched. Looked up from germline, CDR1 is MDHEN and CDR2 is SYDVKM. CDR3 size: 14 residues. The CDR3 DNA follows: TGTGCCAGCAGCCCCAGGGGGAGCAATCAGCCCCAGCATTTT. Residues: CASSPRGSNQPQHF. Combining the CDR3 with reference TRBV28 and TRBJ1-5 gives the whole variable domain DVKVTQSSRYLVKRTGEKVFLECVQDMDHENMFWYRQDPGLGLRLIYFSYDVKMKEKGDIPEGYSVSREKKERFSLILESASTNQTSMYLCASSPRGSNQPQHFGDGTRLSIL.

V is TRBV19 and J is TRBJ2-2, with D possibly being TRBD1 (6 bases). Between the trimmed V and J ends, which lost 7 bases and 0 bases, there was a span of 9 bases. Germline CDR1 LNHDA, CDR2 SQIVND (reference sequence). This CDR3 has 14 amino acids. CDR3 DNA sequence: TGTGCCAGTAAGGGGGAACCGAACACCGGGGAGCTGTTTTTT. Translating it yields CASKGEPNTGELFF.

The chain has TRBV9 and TRBJ2-4, with D tentatively TRBD2 (5 bases). CDR1 and CDR2 from the germline V gene are SGDLS and YYNGEE. V shed 5 bases and J shed 2 bases, with 8 bases lying between them. The CDR3 loop spans 13 amino acids. CDR3 loop: CASSEGPKNIQYF. In DNA, the CDR3 is TGTGCCAGCAGTGAGGGCCCCAAAAACATTCAGTACTTC. Full variable domain (remainder filled in from reference TRBV9 and TRBJ2-4): DSGVTQTPKHLITATGQRVTLRCSPRSGDLSVYWYQQSLDQGLQFLIQYYNGEERAKGNILERFSAQQFPDLHSELNLSSLELGDSALYFCASSEGPKNIQYFGAGTRLSVL.

V usage is TRBV9 and J usage is TRBJ1-3; tentatively, D is TRBD1 (6 bases). V shed 3 bases and J shed 0 bases, with 13 bases lying between them. Germline loops: CDR1 SGDLS, CDR2 YYNGEE. The length of the CDR3 is 16 residues. The CDR3 sequence is CASSDRVASSGNTIYF. CDR3 sequence (DNA): TGTGCCAGCAGCGACAGGGTGGCGTCCTCTGGAAACACCATATATTTT.

DNA for the CDR3: TGCAGTGCTAGCAAGCCAGATACGCAGTATTTT. Translating it yields CSASKPDTQYF. The chain recombines TRBV20-1 with TRBJ2-3; D is undetermined. The CDR3 has 11 residues. Trimming removed 3 bases at V and 4 bases at J, with 5 bases between. In germline, CDR1 is DFQATT, CDR2 SNEGSKA (reference sequence).

The chain has TRBV28 and TRBJ1-4; 9 bases are shared with TRBD1. With 5 bases clipped from V and 7 bases from J, the junction kept 8 bases outside the gene matches. The CDR3 length is 15 residues. Looked up from germline, CDR1 is MDHEN and CDR2 is SYDVKM. In DNA form, the CDR3 reads TGTGCCAGCAGTCCCGGGACAGGGTGGGGTGAAAAACTGTTTTTT. Its translation: CASSPGTGWGEKLFF.

This clone was recorded a few times. The chain joins TRBV28 to TRBJ2-7, with a possible D match to TRBD1 (5 bases). CDR1 MDHEN and CDR2 SYDVKM come from the germline V gene. Trimming took off 6 bases at V and 3 bases at J, with 24 bases between the two ends. This CDR3 region has 17 residues. The CDR3 DNA reads as TGTGCCAGCAGCTTTATGGGCCCGAGGTCAGGGTTCTACGAGCAGTACTTC. It translates to CASSFMGPRSGFYEQYF.

This clone was detected only once. This chain links TRBV24-1 with TRBJ1-2; the match to TRBD1 covers 8 bases. There are 13 residues in the CDR3. Germline V gene sequence: CDR1 KGHDR, CDR2 SFDVKD. Trimming cost V 3 bases and J 9 bases; bases outside gene matches: 5. In nucleotides, the CDR3 is TGTGCCACCAGTGATAGAAGACAGGGGAGCTACACCTTC. The encoded protein is CATSDRRQGSYTF.

The rearrangement joins TRBV2 to TRBJ2-3, with a possible D match to TRBD1 (5 bases). CDR3 length: 16 residues. CDR1 and CDR2 from the germline V gene are SNHLY and FYNNEI. Trimming took off 1 base at V and 0 bases at J, with 11 bases between the two ends. The CDR3 DNA follows: TGTGCCAGCAGTGAAGGGACATCTACTAGCACAGATACGCAGTATTTT. It translates to CASSEGTSTSTDTQYF.

The CDR3 is CASSLWQGGYGYTF. The CDR3 DNA reads as TGTGCCAGCAGCTTGTGGCAGGGAGGCTATGGCTACACCTTC. V and J are TRBV5-6 and TRBJ1-2, with D perhaps matching TRBD1 (5 bases). The CDR3 is made up of 14 amino acids. CDR1 and CDR2 from the germline V gene are SGHDT and YYEEEE. Trimming stripped 1 base from V and 4 bases from J, with 11 bases between.

This chain uses TRBV15 with TRBJ1-5; D might be TRBD1 (6 bases). The CDR3 has 16 amino acids. Between the trimmed V and J ends, which lost 4 bases and 4 bases, there was a span of 17 bases. Germline V gene data show CDR1 as LNHNV and CDR2 as YYDKDF (reference sequence). CDR3 nucleotide sequence: TGTGCCACCAGCATACCTCAGGGGCGCGAAAATCAGCCCCAGCATTTT. Translated: CATSIPQGRENQPQHF.

This clone showed up just once. This chain uses TRBV7-3 with TRBJ2-3; tentative D call: TRBD1 (5 bases). The CDR3 runs to 13 residues. The V gene lost 4 bases and the J gene lost 8 bases, with 13 bases spanning the gap. Germline values: CDR1 SGHTA, CDR2 FQGTGA. The CDR3 nucleotides are TGTGCCAGCAGCTCCGCGGCAGGGCCTACGCAGTATTTT. This translates into CASSSAAGPTQYF.

The chain has TRBV7-2 and TRBJ1-2; 7 bases are a match to TRBD1. From germline, CDR1 is SGHTA and CDR2 FQGNSA. Trimming at V came to 4 bases and at J to 4 bases, leaving 6 bases not matched to a gene. This CDR3 has 14 amino acids. The CDR3 sequence: CASSSPGQLYGYTF. The CDR3 DNA follows: TGTGCCAGCAGCTCACCGGGACAGCTCTATGGCTACACCTTC.

The sample holds one count of this clone. The chain uses TRBV5-6 and TRBJ2-7; 10 nucleotides align to TRBD2. This CDR3 comprises 15 residues. The germline V gene encodes CDR1 SGHDT and CDR2 YYEEEE. Germline trimming cut 3 bases from V and 3 bases from J; bases unmatched to any gene: 6. The CDR3 spells CASSWSSGGRYEQYF. The CDR3 DNA reads TGTGCCAGCAGCTGGTCTAGCGGGGGACGCTACGAGCAGTACTTC.

Ten or more counts support this clone. The chain's CDR3 is CASTKRGDGGELFF. CDR3 nucleotides: TGTGCCAGCACTAAACGGGGGGATGGCGGGGAGCTGTTTTTT. The chain joins TRBV6-5 to TRBJ2-2; 7 nucleotides align to TRBD2. V dropped 7 bases and J dropped 7; count of bases not matched to a gene: 9. The CDR3 totals 14 residues. Per germline, CDR1 MNHEY and CDR2 SVGAGI.

V is TRBV19 and J is TRBJ1-5; 7 positions agree with TRBD1. The V segment lost 3 bases and the J segment 6 bases; nucleotides outside the gene matches: 8. This CDR3 is 15 amino acids long. The germline gives CDR1 LNHDA, CDR2 SQIVND (reference sequence). This chain's CDR3 is CASSIGQVEGQPQHF. CDR3 in DNA: TGTGCCAGTAGTATCGGACAGGTTGAGGGTCAGCCCCAGCATTTT.

The V call is TRBV27, the J call TRBJ1-1; the D gene is possibly TRBD1 (6 bases). The CDR3 is 14 amino acids. Germline assignment: CDR1 MNHEY and CDR2 SMNVEV (reference sequence). The germline V and J ends were trimmed by 6 bases and 3 bases, with 14 bases remaining between them. The CDR3 sequence is CASRPHRADTEAFF. In DNA form, the CDR3 reads TGTGCCAGCAGACCACACAGGGCGGACACTGAAGCTTTCTTT.

The chain carries TRBV2 and TRBJ2-1; D is possibly TRBD1 (6 bases). V lost 5 bases, J lost 5 bases, and 19 bases lay in between. CDR1 SNHLY and CDR2 FYNNEI come from the germline V gene. This CDR3 region has 16 residues. The CDR3 loop is CASSSTGNSAHNEQFF. The CDR3, as DNA: TGTGCCAGCAGTTCAACAGGGAATTCTGCCCACAATGAGCAGTTCTTC.

Written as DNA, the CDR3 is TGTGCCAGTACACAGGCGAACACCGGGGAGCTGTTTTTT. It is translated as CASTQANTGELFF. V and J are TRBV27 and TRBJ2-2; the D gene is possibly TRBD1 (5 bases). The CDR3 has 13 residues. Trimming shortened V by 9 bases and J by 0 bases, and 8 bases separated the two germline ends. Germline CDR1 reads MNHEY; CDR2 reads SMNVEV (reference sequence).

This clone was seen once. The rearrangement uses TRBV24-1 and TRBJ1-3; 7 nucleotides line up with TRBD1. V was clipped by 5 bases and J by 0 bases; unmatched bases: 6. The germline V gene encodes CDR1 KGHDR and CDR2 SFDVKD. This CDR3 has 16 residues. CDR3 bases: TGTGCCACCAGTGGCAGGGGGGCAAGCTCTGGAAACACCATATATTTT. It specifies CATSGRGASSGNTIYF.

The rearrangement links TRBV7-2 to TRBJ2-5; D ambiguous. Germline values: CDR1 SGHTA, CDR2 FQGNSA. V dropped 3 bases and J dropped 4 bases, with 12 bases sitting between them. The CDR3 is 14 amino acids. For the CDR3, the DNA is TGTGCCAGCAGCTTCGGCAGCAGGCTAGAGACCCAGTACTTC. Amino acid sequence: CASSFGSRLETQYF.

This sequence joins TRBV19 and TRBJ2-3, with D tentatively TRBD1 (6 bases). The germline V gene encodes CDR1 LNHDA and CDR2 SQIVND (reference sequence). Trimming shortened V by 3 bases and J by 4 bases, and 8 bases separated the two germline ends. The CDR3 extends over 13 amino acids. The CDR3 spells CASSIRQADTQYF. The DNA for the CDR3 is TGTGCCAGTAGTATTAGACAGGCAGATACGCAGTATTTT.

V is TRBV11-2 and J is TRBJ2-2; 12 bases align to TRBD2. Trimming cost V 5 bases and J 0 bases; bases outside gene matches: 10. From germline, CDR1 is SGHAT and CDR2 FQNNGV. The CDR3 has 19 amino acids. The CDR3 loop reads CASSPRSLAGGPNTGELFF. CDR3 nucleotide sequence: TGTGCCAGCAGCCCGAGATCACTAGCGGGAGGACCGAACACCGGGGAGCTGTTTTTT. Variable domain in full (rest from reference TRBV11-2 and TRBJ2-2): EAGVAQSPRYKIIEKRQSVAFWCNPISGHATLYWYQQILGQGPKLLIQFQNNGVVDDSQLPKDRFSAERLKGVDSTLKIQPAKLEDSAVYLCASSPRSLAGGPNTGELFFGEGSRLTVL.

The chain has TRBV5-6 and TRBJ2-1, with 9 bases identical to TRBD2. V lost 0 bases, J lost 4 bases, and 5 bases stayed unmatched. The CDR3 has 16 amino acids. Germline CDR1 reads SGHDT; CDR2 reads YYEEEE. CDR3 sequence: CASSLGTSVFYNEQFF. The CDR3 coding sequence is TGTGCCAGCAGCTTGGGGACTAGCGTCTTTTACAATGAGCAGTTCTTC.